The 9 T cell receptor beta chains reported below all come from one sample, sequenced in a study of blood T cell repertoires in COVID-19. Assay: immunoSEQ multiplex PCR; the TCRdb copy retains only in-frame clones and omits some. The data contain 240,000 or so clones, roughly 88% of them singletons. The specimen was PBMCs or T cells enriched from blood (not recorded which). These receptors all come from a woman aged 45-65 years who had recovered from COVID-19.

This chain uses TRBV6-2 or TRBV6-3 with TRBJ1-4; TRBD1 might be the D (6 bases). This CDR3 has 15 residues. Germline V CDR1 and CDR2: MNHEY, SVGEGT. Trimming took off 4 bases at V and 7 bases at J, with 16 bases between the two ends. The CDR3 loop is CASSFAGARGEKLFF. CDR3 in DNA: TGTGCCAGCAGTTTCGCAGGGGCAAGAGGTGAAAAACTGTTTTTT.

The CDR3 DNA sequence: TGTGCCAGCAGTTTGGACAGGAGGACCGGGGAGCTGTTTTTT. Amino acids: CASSLDRRTGELFF. The gene calls are TRBV27 and TRBJ2-2, with 7 bases that match TRBD1. The CDR3 spans 14 residues. V lost 3 bases, J lost 5 bases, and 3 bases stayed unmatched. Germline V gene lookup returns CDR1 MNHEY and CDR2 SMNVEV (reference sequence).

This chain links TRBV7-6 with TRBJ1-4, with unresolved D. The CDR3 consists of 15 residues. CDR1 is SGHVS and CDR2 is FNYEAQ in the germline V gene. The V end lost 5 bases, the J end lost 0 bases, and 10 bases lay between the germline ends. The CDR3 sequence: CASSDPGTTNEKLFF. The DNA of the CDR3 is TGTGCCAGCAGCGACCCGGGGACAACTAATGAAAAACTGTTTTTT.

This chain links TRBV18 with TRBJ1-2; D might be TRBD1 (5 bases). In germline, CDR1 is KGHSH, CDR2 LQKENI. This CDR3 is built from 13 residues. Deletions cut 5 bases from V and 8 bases from J, with 15 bases between. The CDR3 reads CASSGEVTEGYTF. The CDR3 DNA follows: TGTGCCAGCTCAGGGGAGGTGACAGAAGGCTACACCTTC.

V and J are TRBV2 and TRBJ1-3; D possibly corresponds to TRBD1 (6 bases). This CDR3 spans 15 amino acids. CDR1 is SNHLY and CDR2 is FYNNEI in the germline V gene. V was shortened by 6 bases and J by 7 bases, with 19 bases between the two germline ends. The CDR3 here is CASRPNDRLGNTIYF. Written as DNA, the CDR3 is TGTGCCAGCAGGCCAAACGACAGGTTGGGGAACACCATATATTTT.

This clone was detected only once. J is TRBJ1-1 and V is TRBV12-3 or TRBV12-4; TRBD1 agrees at 8 bases. V lost 6 bases, J lost 4 bases, and 4 bases stayed unmatched. The CDR3 sequence is 13 residues long. DNA for the CDR3: TGTGCCAGCAGCTACAGGGGGGGCACTGAAGCTTTCTTT. This translates into CASSYRGGTEAFF.

This sequence joins TRBV4-2 and TRBJ2-1; D may match TRBD1 or TRBD2 (7 bases each). The germline gives CDR1 LGHNA, CDR2 YNFKEQ. The V end lost 5 bases, the J end lost 6 bases, and 17 bases lay between the germline ends. This CDR3 is built from 15 residues. The CDR3 sequence: CASSEGGGRGNEQFF. CDR3 bases: TGTGCCAGCAGCGAAGGGGGCGGGAGAGGCAATGAGCAGTTCTTC.

The chain joins TRBV5-1 to TRBJ2-3; 7 nucleotides align to TRBD2. Germline V gene data show CDR1 as SGHRS and CDR2 as YFSETQ. With V trimmed by 5 bases and J by 0 bases, 6 bases remained unmatched. The CDR3 is 15 residues long. The DNA of the CDR3 is TGCGCCAGCAGACCTAGCGGAATGAGCACAGATACGCAGTATTTT. This encodes CASRPSGMSTDTQYF. The full variable domain, its missing parts supplied by reference TRBV5-1 and TRBJ2-3, is KAGVTQTPRYLIKTRGQQVTLSCSPISGHRSVSWYQQTPGQGLQFLFEYFSETQRNKGNFPGRFSGRQFSNSRSEMNVSTLELGDSALYLCASRPSGMSTDTQYFGPGTRLTVL.

This clone was detected a few times. In DNA form, the CDR3 reads TGTGCCAGCAGCACCCGTGGCCGACAACGCTTAGCTTTCTTT. It translates to CASSTRGRQRLAFF. This chain joins TRBV3-1 (or the pseudogene TRBV3-2) and TRBJ1-1, with D unclear. The CDR3 is 14 residues long. V was cut by 5 bases and J by 10 bases, with 20 bases left in between. The germline V gene encodes CDR1 LGHDT and CDR2 YNNKEL (reference sequence).